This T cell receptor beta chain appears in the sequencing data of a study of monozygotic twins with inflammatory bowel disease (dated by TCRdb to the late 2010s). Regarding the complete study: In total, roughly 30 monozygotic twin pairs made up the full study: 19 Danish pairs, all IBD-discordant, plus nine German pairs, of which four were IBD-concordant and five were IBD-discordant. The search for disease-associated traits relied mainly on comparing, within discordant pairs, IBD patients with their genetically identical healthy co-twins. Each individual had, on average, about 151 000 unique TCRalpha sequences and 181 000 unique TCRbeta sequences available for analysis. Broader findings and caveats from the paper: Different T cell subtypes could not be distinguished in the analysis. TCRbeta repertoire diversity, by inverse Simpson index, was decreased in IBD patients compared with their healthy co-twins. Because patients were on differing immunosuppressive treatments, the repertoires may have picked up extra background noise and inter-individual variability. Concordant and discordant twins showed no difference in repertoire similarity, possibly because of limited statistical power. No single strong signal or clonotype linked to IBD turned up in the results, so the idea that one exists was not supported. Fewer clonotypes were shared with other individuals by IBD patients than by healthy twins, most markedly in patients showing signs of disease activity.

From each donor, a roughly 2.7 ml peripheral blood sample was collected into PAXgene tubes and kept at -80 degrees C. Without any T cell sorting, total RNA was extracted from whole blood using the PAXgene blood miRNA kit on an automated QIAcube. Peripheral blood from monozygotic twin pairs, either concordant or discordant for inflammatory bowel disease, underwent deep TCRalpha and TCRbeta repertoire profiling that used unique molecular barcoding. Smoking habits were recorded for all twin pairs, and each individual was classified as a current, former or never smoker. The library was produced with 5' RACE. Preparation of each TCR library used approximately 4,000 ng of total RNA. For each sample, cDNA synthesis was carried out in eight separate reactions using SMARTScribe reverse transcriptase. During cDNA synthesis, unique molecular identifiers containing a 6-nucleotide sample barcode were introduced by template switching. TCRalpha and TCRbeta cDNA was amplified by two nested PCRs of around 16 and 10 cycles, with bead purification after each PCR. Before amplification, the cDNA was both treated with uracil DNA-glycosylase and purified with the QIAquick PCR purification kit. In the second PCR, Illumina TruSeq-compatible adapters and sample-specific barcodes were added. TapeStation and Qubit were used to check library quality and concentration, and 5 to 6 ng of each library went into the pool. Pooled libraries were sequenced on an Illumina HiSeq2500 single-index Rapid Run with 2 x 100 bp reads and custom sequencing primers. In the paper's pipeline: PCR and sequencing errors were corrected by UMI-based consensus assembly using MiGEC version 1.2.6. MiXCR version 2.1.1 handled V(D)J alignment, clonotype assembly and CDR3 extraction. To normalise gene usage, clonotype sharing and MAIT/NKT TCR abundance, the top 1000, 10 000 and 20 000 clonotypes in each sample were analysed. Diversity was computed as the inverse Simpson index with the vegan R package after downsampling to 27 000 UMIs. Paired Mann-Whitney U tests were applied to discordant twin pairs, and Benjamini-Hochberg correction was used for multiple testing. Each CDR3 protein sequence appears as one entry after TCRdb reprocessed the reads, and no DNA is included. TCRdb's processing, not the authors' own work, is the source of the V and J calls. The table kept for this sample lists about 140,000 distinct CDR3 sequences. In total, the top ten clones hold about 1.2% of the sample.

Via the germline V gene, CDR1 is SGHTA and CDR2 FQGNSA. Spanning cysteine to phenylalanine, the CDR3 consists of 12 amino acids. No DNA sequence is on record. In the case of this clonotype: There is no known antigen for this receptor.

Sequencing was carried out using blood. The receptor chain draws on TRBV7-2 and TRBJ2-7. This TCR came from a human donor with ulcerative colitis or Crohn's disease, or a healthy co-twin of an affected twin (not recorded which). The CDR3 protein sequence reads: CASSIQLGEQYF.